Here is one T cell receptor (beta chain) with its context. Germline is not matched at one junction end, which may reflect a read error. The CDR3 contains 12 residues. CDR1 and CDR2 from the germline V gene are SEHNR and FQNEAQ (reference sequence). This entry is derived from a study of cytomegalovirus exposure and HLA in healthy donors. Study as a whole: The Caucasian-associated ancestry cluster contained 81% of the roughly 370 genotyped donors.

The PCR was carried out with 60 Vbeta primers and 13 Jbeta primers. Sequenced by immunoSEQ multiplex PCR; TCRdb stores in-frame clones only, minus some. The data contain fewer than 200,000 clones, 79% of them seen just once; the ten biggest clones take up under 2.5%. The source material was PBMCs. This sequence joins TRBV7-9 and TRBJ2-7; D perhaps matches TRBD2 (5 bases). The TCR was taken from a man aged 35-49 years in good health and CMV-seronegative. The CDR3 region has the DNA TGTTCCAGCAGCTTGCCGCTAGCCGAGCAGTACTTC. Protein: CSSSLPLAEQYF.